The 32 T cell receptor beta chains listed next were all sequenced from one sample in a study of control samples from healthy donors and cancer patients. The data were produced by immunoSEQ multiplex PCR, yet TCRdb's version contains in-frame clones alone and is incomplete. The data contain more than 25,000 clones, approximately 95% of them singletons. Material for sequencing was blood. The receptors derive from a man in his fifties or sixties in good health.

J is TRBJ2-2 and V is TRBV10-2, with 8 bases lining up with TRBD1. The trim removed 5 bases at V and 7 bases at J, leaving 12 bases unmatched. The CDR3 is 16 residues long. The germline gives CDR1 WSHSY, CDR2 SAAADI. CDR3 protein: CASSSDGTGLGGELFF. The CDR3 bases are TGCGCCAGCAGTTCGGACGGGACAGGACTCGGCGGGGAGCTGTTTTTT.

This clone was observed a single time. The chain has TRBV14 and TRBJ2-2; D is unresolved. Trimming removed 1 base at V and 4 bases at J, with 7 bases between. The germline V gene has CDR1 SGHDN and CDR2 FVKESK. This CDR3 region has 14 residues. The CDR3, as DNA: TGTGCCAGCAGCCAAGTATGGGCCACCGGGGAGCTGTTTTTT. Its protein product is CASSQVWATGELFF.

The V gene is TRBV12-3 or TRBV12-4, the J gene TRBJ2-7; D call uncertain. The CDR3 totals 12 residues. V was clipped by 6 bases and J by 1 base, with 7 bases between them. Here the CDR3 DNA reads TGTGCCAGCAGCCGCGGTTCCTACGAGCAGTACTTC. The encoded protein is CASSRGSYEQYF.

This clone was counted once. V gene TRBV9 combines with J gene TRBJ2-6; no firm D call. The CDR3 runs to 14 residues. Germline V gene sequence: CDR1 SGDLS, CDR2 YYNGEE. V shed 10 bases and J shed 0 bases, with 11 bases lying between them. CDR3 residues: CASTRNSGANVLTF. CDR3 nucleotide sequence: TGTGCCTCTACCCGGAACTCTGGGGCCAACGTCCTGACTTTC.

The rearrangement uses TRBV7-9 and TRBJ1-6; no clear D. This CDR3 contains 17 residues. The V end lost 3 bases, the J end lost 0 bases, and 12 bases lay between the germline ends. Germline lookup yields CDR1 SEHNR and CDR2 FQNEAQ (reference sequence). CDR3 loop: CASSFGNTRSYNSPLHF. In DNA, the CDR3 is TGTGCCAGCAGCTTTGGTAACACCCGCTCCTATAATTCACCCCTCCACTTT. Full variable domain (remainder filled in from reference TRBV7-9 and TRBJ1-6): DTGVSQNPRHKITKRGQNVTFRCDPISEHNRLYWYRQTLGQGPEFLTYFQNEAQLEKSRLLSDRFSAERPKGSFSTLEIQRTEQGDSAMYLCASSFGNTRSYNSPLHFGNGTRLTVT.

This clone showed up just a few times. The rearrangement links TRBV2 to TRBJ1-2, with D possibly being TRBD1 (5 bases). The length of the CDR3 is 14 residues. Germline CDR1 and CDR2: SNHLY and FYNNEI. Trimming left V 7 bases short and J 8 bases short, with 20 bases between. This CDR3 is CASNLGGGVLGYTF. DNA of the CDR3: TGTGCCAGCAACCTTGGGGGGGGTGTGCTAGGCTACACCTTC.

J is TRBJ2-1 and V is TRBV7-7; perhaps D is TRBD1 or TRBD2 (5 bases each). This CDR3 is 15 amino acids long. The V gene's germline CDR1 is SSHAT and CDR2 FNYEAQ (reference sequence). V lost 5 bases and J lost 5, with 16 bases in between. CDR3 DNA: TGTGCCAGCAGCCCCGGGACCCGGGATGACAATGAGCAGTTCTTC. This sequence encodes CASSPGTRDDNEQFF.

V gene TRBV7-8 combines with J gene TRBJ1-4, with TRBD1 as a possible D gene (6 bases). The CDR3 is made up of 16 amino acids. V lost 6 bases and J 4 bases, leaving 18 bases between the germline ends. In germline, CDR1 is SGHVS, CDR2 FQNEAQ. The DNA of the CDR3 is TGTGCCAGCAGTCCAGGGGCGGGATCCGGTAATGAAAAACTGTTTTTT. It is translated as CASSPGAGSGNEKLFF. The whole variable domain, remainder taken from reference TRBV7-8 and TRBJ1-4, is GAGVSQSPRYKVAKRGQDVALRCDPISGHVSLFWYQQALGQGPEFLTYFQNEAQLDKSGLPSDRFFAERPEGSVSTLKIQRTQQEDSAVYLCASSPGAGSGNEKLFFGSGTQLSVL.

The genes are TRBV5-6 and TRBJ1-1, with D possibly being TRBD1 (6 bases). In germline, CDR1 is SGHDT, CDR2 YYEEEE. The CDR3 has 14 amino acids. Deletions cut 2 bases from V and 5 bases from J, with 13 bases between. CDR3 amino acids: CASSFRGSITEAFF. CDR3 coding DNA: TGTGCCAGCAGCTTTAGGGGGTCCATAACTGAAGCTTTCTTT.

V and J are TRBV7-2 and TRBJ2-5; D may correspond to TRBD1 or TRBD2 (5 bases each). The CDR3 runs to 14 residues. From germline, CDR1 is SGHTA and CDR2 FQGNSA. V was shortened by 6 bases and J by 0 bases, with 11 bases between the two germline ends. In DNA form, the CDR3 reads TGTGCCAGCAGGCCGGGACCCAACCAAGAGACCCAGTACTTC. Translated, it gives CASRPGPNQETQYF.

This clone was seen once. One end of the junction varies from germline; a read error may be responsible. The same CDR3 can be traced to other DNA sequences in this sample. This sequence joins TRBV15 and TRBJ1-5; a possible D gene is TRBD1 (5 bases). Germline values: CDR1 LNHNV, CDR2 YYDKDF (reference sequence). The CDR3 loop spans 15 amino acids. The CDR3: CATSRDFLGGQPQHF. In DNA form, the CDR3 reads TGCGCCACCAGCAGAGATTTTTTGGGGGGTCAGCCCCAGCATTTT.

A word on this clone: The identical CDR3 is also encoded by other nucleotide sequences in the sample. The chain combines TRBV7-9 with TRBJ1-3, with 7 nucleotides matching TRBD1. Looked up from germline, CDR1 is SEHNR and CDR2 is FQNEAQ (reference sequence). The CDR3 extends over 14 amino acids. V was clipped by 5 bases and J by 1 base; unmatched bases: 2. CDR3: CASSPQGSGNTIYF. CDR3 DNA: TGTGCCAGCAGCCCACAGGGGTCTGGAAACACCATATATTTT. Together with reference TRBV7-9 and TRBJ1-3, the CDR3 gives the full variable domain: DTGVSQNPRHKITKRGQNVTFRCDPISEHNRLYWYRQTLGQGPEFLTYFQNEAQLEKSRLLSDRFSAERPKGSFSTLEIQRTEQGDSAMYLCASSPQGSGNTIYFGEGSWLTVV.

This clone was counted a few times. The V call is TRBV15, the J call TRBJ2-5; D may correspond to TRBD1 or TRBD2 (5 bases each). Per germline, CDR1 LNHNV and CDR2 YYDKDF (reference sequence). Trimming removed 5 bases from V and 5 bases from J, with 12 bases in between. This CDR3 is 13 amino acids long. DNA for the CDR3: TGTGCCACCAGCGTGGATGGGGGTGAGACCCAGTACTTC. Amino acids: CATSVDGGETQYF.

The chain joins TRBV7-8 to TRBJ2-1; TRBD2 agrees at 10 bases. CDR1 and CDR2 (germline): SGHVS, FQNEAQ. The CDR3 contains 15 residues. J gave up 9 bases and V 5 bases, and 10 bases lay outside the gene matches. The DNA of the CDR3 is TGTGCCAGCAGCCGTAGCGGGGGGTTGAAAGGTGAGCAGTTCTTC. Its protein product is CASSRSGGLKGEQFF. Supplemented by reference TRBV7-8 and TRBJ2-1, the full variable domain reads GAGVSQSPRYKVAKRGQDVALRCDPISGHVSLFWYQQALGQGPEFLTYFQNEAQLDKSGLPSDRFFAERPEGSVSTLKIQRTQQEDSAVYLCASSRSGGLKGEQFFGPGTRLTVL.

The chain employs TRBV25-1 and TRBJ1-3; D is perhaps TRBD1 (6 bases). Germline V lookup: CDR1 MGHDK, CDR2 SYGVNS. This CDR3 comprises 15 residues. Trimming took off 3 bases at V and 5 bases at J, with 14 bases between the two ends. CDR3 in amino acids: CASSERGRGRNTIYF. The CDR3 nucleotides read TGTGCCAGCAGTGAGAGGGGCAGGGGTAGAAACACCATATATTTT.

V and J are TRBV24-1 and TRBJ2-1, with TRBD2 identical over 11 bases. The germline CDR1 and CDR2 sequences are KGHDR and SFDVKD. There are 20 residues in the CDR3. J was trimmed by 3 bases and V by 6 bases; bases with no gene match: 18. This chain's CDR3 is CATSTPISGGASSYYNEQFF. The CDR3 DNA reads as TGTGCCACCAGTACACCCATTAGCGGGGGGGCCAGCTCCTACTACAATGAGCAGTTCTTC.

The chain has TRBV6-2 or TRBV6-3 and TRBJ1-2; D is possibly TRBD1 (5 bases). There are 14 residues in the CDR3. The V end was cut by 0 bases, the J end by 0 bases, with 5 bases between. Germline CDR1 is MNHEY and CDR2 is SVGEGT. CDR3 bases: TGTGCCAGCAGTTACTCGACAGCTAACTATGGCTACACCTTC. Protein product: CASSYSTANYGYTF.

The chain employs TRBV7-8 and TRBJ1-4; the D is unclear. Germline loops: CDR1 SGHVS, CDR2 FQNEAQ. CDR3 length equals 13 residues. Trimming removed 2 bases at V and 9 bases at J, with 10 bases between. The CDR3 DNA reads TGTGCCAGCAGCTTATACGACTCGCAAAAACTGTTTTTT. As protein: CASSLYDSQKLFF.

The count of this clone is one. This chain links TRBV11-2 with TRBJ2-3, with 12 bases fitting TRBD1. Trimming at V came to 5 bases and at J to 9 bases, leaving 18 bases not matched to a gene. The CDR3 sequence is 18 residues long. Germline assignment: CDR1 SGHAT and CDR2 FQNNGV. CDR3 sequence: CASSPAGDRGRLRGTQYF. The CDR3, as DNA: TGTGCCAGCAGCCCGGCCGGGGACAGGGGGCGCCTAAGGGGGACGCAGTATTTT.

The chain joins TRBV6-5 to TRBJ1-1; D not certain. The CDR3 contains 14 residues. The germline V gene encodes CDR1 MNHEY and CDR2 SVGAGI. The germline V and J ends were trimmed by 7 bases and 0 bases, with 12 bases remaining between them. The CDR3 loop is CASIPLTMNTEAFF. CDR3 DNA: TGTGCCAGCATCCCGTTGACCATGAACACTGAAGCTTTCTTT.

The chain carries TRBV28 and TRBJ1-6; 9 bases align to TRBD1. The CDR3 has 17 residues. V shed 5 bases, J shed 3 bases, and the junction held 8 bases outside the gene matches. Germline-derived CDR1 and CDR2 are MDHEN and SYDVKM. This CDR3 is CASSNHRTGVYNSPLHF. DNA of the CDR3: TGTGCCAGCAGTAACCACAGGACAGGGGTCTATAATTCACCCCTCCACTTT.

This sequence joins TRBV5-6 and TRBJ2-7, with D hard to call. CDR3 length equals 12 residues. V gave up 6 bases and J gave up 3 bases, with 10 bases separating them. From germline, CDR1 is SGHDT and CDR2 YYEEEE. The CDR3 DNA is TGTGCCAGCACCCGGCCTGGCTACGAGCAGTACTTC. Amino acid sequence: CASTRPGYEQYF.

The rearrangement joins TRBV7-9 to TRBJ2-1; D is perhaps TRBD1 (5 bases). V lost 3 bases and J lost 4, with 10 bases in between. This CDR3 region has 14 residues. Looked up from germline, CDR1 is SEHNR and CDR2 is FQNEAQ (reference sequence). CDR3 sequence reads: CASSFQTEYNEQFF. CDR3 DNA: TGTGCCAGCAGCTTTCAGACAGAATACAATGAGCAGTTCTTC.

The chain links TRBV19 to TRBJ1-2; 8 bases align to TRBD1. The germline V gene has CDR1 LNHDA and CDR2 SQIVND (reference sequence). V lost 7 bases to trimming and J lost 8 bases; unmatched junction nucleotides: 6. The CDR3 runs to 12 residues. CDR3 loop: CASNQGAGGYTF. Written as DNA, the CDR3 is TGTGCCAGTAATCAGGGGGCGGGAGGCTACACCTTC.

The chain is built from TRBV20-1 and TRBJ1-1, with 8 bases fitting TRBD1. The CDR3 is made up of 15 amino acids. Per the germline V gene, CDR1 is DFQATT and CDR2 is SNEGSKA (reference sequence). The junction had 9 bases not matched to a gene; V was cut back by 3 bases and J by 3 bases. DNA of the CDR3: TGCAGTGCTAGTCCCCGCCAGGGGGCGTACACTGAAGCTTTCTTT. Protein product: CSASPRQGAYTEAFF.

This chain uses TRBV18 with TRBJ1-6; D is possibly TRBD1 (5 bases). Deletions cut 2 bases from V and 0 bases from J, with 8 bases between. CDR1 is KGHSH, CDR2 LQKENI, per germline. The CDR3 is made up of 16 amino acids. The CDR3 DNA reads as TGTGCCAGCTCACCATGGGGGAGCTCCTATAATTCACCCCTCCACTTT. Translating it yields CASSPWGSSYNSPLHF. The full variable domain, in which reference TRBV18 and TRBJ1-6 provide the parts outside the CDR3, is NAGVMQNPRHLVRRRGQEARLRCSPMKGHSHVYWYRQLPEEGLKFMVYLQKENIIDESGMPKERFSAEFPKEGPSILRIQQVVRGDSAAYFCASSPWGSSYNSPLHFGNGTRLTVT.

V gene TRBV29-1 combines with J gene TRBJ1-2, with D perhaps TRBD1 (5 bases). With 8 bases removed from V and 0 bases from J, the gap between germline ends came to 16 bases. The CDR3 covers 14 residues. Germline CDR1 SQVTM, CDR2 ANQGSEA. The CDR3 DNA is TGCAGCACAACAGGCACGGGGGCTAACTATGGCTACACCTTC. Translating gives CSTTGTGANYGYTF. Complete variable domain (other parts from reference TRBV29-1 and TRBJ1-2): SAVISQKPSRDICQRGTSLTIQCQVDSQVTMMFWYRQQPGQSLTLIATANQGSEATYESGFVIDKFPISRPNLTFSTLTVSNMSPEDSSIYLCSTTGTGANYGYTFGSGTRLTVV.

V is TRBV11-2 and J is TRBJ1-1; 7 positions match TRBD1. The CDR3 consists of 14 residues. V trimming: 4 bases; J trimming: 6 bases; junction bases outside the gene matches: 8. Germline-derived CDR1 and CDR2 are SGHAT and FQNNGV. This CDR3 is CASSSVHRGAEAFF. Here the CDR3 DNA reads TGTGCCAGCAGCTCGGTACACAGGGGTGCTGAAGCTTTCTTT.

V and J are TRBV5-1 and TRBJ2-3; TRBD1 aligns across 7 bases. The CDR3 has 15 residues. CDR1 and CDR2 from the germline V gene are SGHRS and YFSETQ. Trimming removed 3 bases from V and 3 bases from J; junction bases left unmatched: 7. CDR3 DNA: TGCGCCAGCAGCTCCCCGGGACAGCGGACAGATACGCAGTATTTT. Translation: CASSSPGQRTDTQYF.

V usage is TRBV21-1 and J usage is TRBJ1-1; the table names TRBD1, a call not compared with the DNA. TRBV21-1 is shown as a pseudogene. CDR3 size: 17 residues. Here the CDR3 DNA reads TGTGCCAGCAGCCCCGTCCCGGGACAGTTCATGAACACTGAAGCTTTCTTT. Encoded protein: CASSPVPGQFMNTEAFF.

V gene TRBV7-2 combines with J gene TRBJ1-2; D is perhaps TRBD1 (6 bases). The V end lost 1 base, the J end lost 4 bases, and 7 bases lay between the germline ends. From germline, CDR1 is SGHTA and CDR2 FQGNSA. The CDR3 is 13 amino acids. CDR3 sequence (DNA): TGTGCCAGCAGCTTAGGGGGGGCCTATGGCTACACCTTC. The encoded protein is CASSLGGAYGYTF.

J is TRBJ1-2 and V is TRBV5-4; 8 nucleotides agree with TRBD1. V lost 4 bases and J lost 6; bases outside the gene matches: 8. The CDR3 covers 14 residues. Germline V gene data show CDR1 as SGHNT and CDR2 as YYREEE (reference sequence). DNA for the CDR3: TGTGCCAGCAGCAAGGCGGACAGGGTAGATGGCTACACCTTC. It codes for CASSKADRVDGYTF.